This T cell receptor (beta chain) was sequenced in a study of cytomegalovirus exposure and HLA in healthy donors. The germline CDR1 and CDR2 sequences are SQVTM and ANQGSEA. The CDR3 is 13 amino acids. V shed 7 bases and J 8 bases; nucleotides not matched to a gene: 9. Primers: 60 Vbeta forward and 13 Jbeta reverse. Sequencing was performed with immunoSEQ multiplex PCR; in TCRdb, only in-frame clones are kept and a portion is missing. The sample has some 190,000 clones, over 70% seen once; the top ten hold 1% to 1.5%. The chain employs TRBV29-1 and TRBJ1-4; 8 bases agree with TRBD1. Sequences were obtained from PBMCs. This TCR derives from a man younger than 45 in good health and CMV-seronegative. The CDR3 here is CSATGQGNEKLFF. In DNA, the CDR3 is TGCAGCGCTACCGGACAGGGAAACGAAAAACTGTTTTTT.